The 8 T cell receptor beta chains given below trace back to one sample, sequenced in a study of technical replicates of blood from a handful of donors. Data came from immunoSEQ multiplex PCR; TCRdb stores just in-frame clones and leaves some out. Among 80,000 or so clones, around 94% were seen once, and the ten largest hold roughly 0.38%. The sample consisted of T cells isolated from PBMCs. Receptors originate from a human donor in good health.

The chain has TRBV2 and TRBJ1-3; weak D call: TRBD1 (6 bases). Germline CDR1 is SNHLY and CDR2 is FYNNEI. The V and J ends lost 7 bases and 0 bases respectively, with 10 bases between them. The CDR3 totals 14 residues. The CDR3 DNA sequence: TGTGCCAGCATCGGGACATTCTCTGGAAACACCATATATTTT. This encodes CASIGTFSGNTIYF.

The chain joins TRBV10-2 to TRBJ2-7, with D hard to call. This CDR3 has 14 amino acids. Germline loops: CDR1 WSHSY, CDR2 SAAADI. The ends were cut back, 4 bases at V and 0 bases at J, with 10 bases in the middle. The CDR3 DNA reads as TGCGCCAGCAGTGTTCTCGGTTACTCCTACGAGCAGTACTTC. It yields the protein CASSVLGYSYEQYF.

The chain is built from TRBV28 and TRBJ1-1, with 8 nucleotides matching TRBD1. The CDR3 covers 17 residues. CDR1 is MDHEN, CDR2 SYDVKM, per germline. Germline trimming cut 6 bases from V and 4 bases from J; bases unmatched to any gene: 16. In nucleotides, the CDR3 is TGTGCCAGCAGGAACTCAGGGGGCGGTGGTGTGGGCACTGAAGCTTTCTTT. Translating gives CASRNSGGGGVGTEAFF.

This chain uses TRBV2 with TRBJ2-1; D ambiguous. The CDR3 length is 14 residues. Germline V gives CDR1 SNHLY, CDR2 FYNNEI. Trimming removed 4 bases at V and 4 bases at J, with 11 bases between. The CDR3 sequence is CASSAMRSYNEQFF. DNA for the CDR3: TGTGCCAGCAGTGCCATGCGGAGTTACAATGAGCAGTTCTTC.

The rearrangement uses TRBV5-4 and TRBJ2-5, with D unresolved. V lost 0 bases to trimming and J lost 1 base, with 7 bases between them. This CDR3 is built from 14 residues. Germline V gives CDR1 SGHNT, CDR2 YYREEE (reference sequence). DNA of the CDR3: TGTGCCAGCAGCTTGGGGGCAGTCCAAGAGACCCAGTACTTC. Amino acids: CASSLGAVQETQYF.

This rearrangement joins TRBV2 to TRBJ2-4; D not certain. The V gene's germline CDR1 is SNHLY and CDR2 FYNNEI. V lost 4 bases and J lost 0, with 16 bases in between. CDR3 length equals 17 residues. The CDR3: CASSGKEELLAKNIQYF. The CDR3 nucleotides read TGTGCCAGCAGTGGAAAAGAGGAACTCCTAGCCAAAAACATTCAGTACTTC. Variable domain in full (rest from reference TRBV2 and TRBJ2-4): EPEVTQTPSHQVTQMGQEVILRCVPISNHLYFYWYRQILGQKVEFLVSFYNNEISEKSEIFDDQFSVERPDGSNFTLKIRSTKLEDSAMYFCASSGKEELLAKNIQYFGAGTRLSVL.

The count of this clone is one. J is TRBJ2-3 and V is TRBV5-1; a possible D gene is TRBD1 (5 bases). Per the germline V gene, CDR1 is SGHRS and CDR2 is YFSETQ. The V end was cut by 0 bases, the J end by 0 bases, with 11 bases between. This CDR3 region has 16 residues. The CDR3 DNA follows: TGCGCCAGCAGCTTGGTAGGGGCGTCTAGCACAGATACGCAGTATTTT. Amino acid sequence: CASSLVGASSTDTQYF.

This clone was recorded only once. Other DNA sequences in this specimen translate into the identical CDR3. The DNA of the CDR3 is TGTGCCAGCAGCTTAGGGGCGGGATCTGGGGCCAACGTCCTGACTTTC. Translated: CASSLGAGSGANVLTF. This sequence joins TRBV7-9 and TRBJ2-6, with D possibly being TRBD2 (6 bases). The CDR3 is made up of 16 amino acids. V was cut by 1 base and J by 1 base, with 8 bases left in between. Germline CDR1 is SEHNR and CDR2 is FQNEAQ (reference sequence). Full variable domain (missing parts from reference TRBV7-9 and TRBJ2-6): DTGVSQNPRHKITKRGQNVTFRCDPISEHNRLYWYRQTLGQGPEFLTYFQNEAQLEKSRLLSDRFSAERPKGSFSTLEIQRTEQGDSAMYLCASSLGAGSGANVLTFGAGSRLTVL.